The 31 T cell receptor beta chains below were found in one sample sequenced in a study of identical twins. Each CDR3 protein gets one entry after TCRdb re-called the 5' RACE reads with MiXCR. The sample has 550,000 to 700,000 distinct CDR3 sequences, approximately 9.6% seen once; the top ten hold under 3%. The same specimen was also included in a second study, on yellow fever vaccine responses in identical twins.

Sequenced sample: PBMCs. These receptors were collected from a woman aged 18-29 years in good health.

The chain joins TRBV7-8 to TRBJ2-7, with a weak D call TRBD2 (8 bases). The germline gives CDR1 SGHVS, CDR2 FQNEAQ. Trimming pared 1 base from V and 6 bases from J, leaving 28 bases between. The CDR3 totals 19 residues. For the CDR3, the DNA is TGTGCCAGCAGCTTAGAGATTCGGGAGGGGGCTCTTTTTTCGGGCGAGCAGTACTTC. Translated: CASSLEIREGALFSGEQYF.

This clonotype was found a few times. The chain couples TRBV20-1 to TRBJ1-5, with D perhaps TRBD1 (6 bases). Germline assignment: CDR1 DFQATT and CDR2 SNEGSKA (reference sequence). Trimming shortened V by 1 base and J by 4 bases, and 14 bases separated the two germline ends. This CDR3 spans 15 amino acids. CDR3 region: CSARVGGGSNQPQHF. The CDR3 nucleotides are TGCAGTGCTAGAGTGGGCGGGGGCAGTAATCAGCCCCAGCATTTT.

This clonotype was recorded at least ten times. Written as DNA, the CDR3 is TGTGCCAGCAGCTTTGACAGGACCCCTGGCACAGATACGCAGTATTTT. It specifies CASSFDRTPGTDTQYF. This chain connects TRBV7-2 to TRBJ2-3; possibly TRBD1 for D (6 bases). V dropped 3 bases and J dropped 1 base, with 14 bases sitting between them. The CDR3 has 16 amino acids. Germline CDR1 and CDR2: SGHTA and FQGNSA. The full variable domain, rest sourced from reference TRBV7-2 and TRBJ2-3, is GAGVSQSPSNKVTEKGKDVELRCDPISGHTALYWYRQSLGQGLEFLIYFQGNSAPDKSGLPSDRFSAERTGGSVSTLTIQRTQQEDSAVYLCASSFDRTPGTDTQYFGPGTRLTVL.

V usage is TRBV10-2 and J usage is TRBJ2-1, with 10 bases fitting TRBD1. The CDR3 runs 15 residues. V dropped 2 bases and J dropped 5; count of bases not matched to a gene: 3. Germline CDR1 WSHSY, CDR2 SAAADI. Here the CDR3 DNA reads TGCGCCAGCAGTGAGGCCGGGACAGGGGACAATGAGCAGTTCTTC. Translating it yields CASSEAGTGDNEQFF.

This clonotype turned up a few times. Written as DNA, the CDR3 is TGTGCCAGCAGCGTGGAAGCGGGGGGCTCGCAAGGGGATGAGCAGTTCTTC. This translates into CASSVEAGGSQGDEQFF. This chain joins TRBV11-2 and TRBJ2-1; 9 bases match TRBD2. V lost 5 bases, J lost 8 bases, and 16 bases stayed unmatched. The germline V gene has CDR1 SGHAT and CDR2 FQNNGV. This CDR3 is 17 amino acids long.

This clonotype came up a few times. This chain connects TRBV20-1 to TRBJ1-6; possible D gene TRBD1, 5 bases. The CDR3 has 14 residues. The V gene lost 6 bases and the J gene lost 9 bases, with 18 bases spanning the gap. Germline CDR1 is DFQATT and CDR2 is SNEGSKA (reference sequence). CDR3 sequence reads: CSADGAGKASPLHF. CDR3 nucleotides: TGCAGTGCAGATGGGGCAGGGAAGGCTTCACCCCTCCACTTT.

The genes are TRBV5-1 and TRBJ2-5; TRBD2 agrees at 13 bases. The junction had 8 bases not matched to a gene; V was cut back by 4 bases and J by 2 bases. Germline V CDR1 and CDR2: SGHRS, YFSETQ. The length of the CDR3 is 17 residues. CDR3 bases: TGCGCCAGCAGCGAGGGGGGACTAGCGGGGCTACAAGAGACCCAGTACTTC. Translated: CASSEGGLAGLQETQYF.

This clonotype was counted only a few times. This chain joins TRBV7-6 and TRBJ2-3, with D uncertain. CDR1 SGHVS and CDR2 FNYEAQ come from the germline V gene. The CDR3 is 15 residues long. Between the trimmed V and J ends, which lost 5 bases and 2 bases, there was a span of 14 bases. As DNA, the CDR3 is TGTGCCAGCAGCGTCGTTGGCATTAACACAGATACGCAGTATTTT. This translates into CASSVVGINTDTQYF.

This clonotype was seen ten or more times. The chain links TRBV20-1 to TRBJ2-1; 8 positions match TRBD1. The germline CDR1 and CDR2 sequences are DFQATT and SNEGSKA (reference sequence). V lost 5 bases, J lost 5 bases, and 14 bases stayed unmatched. The CDR3 loop spans 16 amino acids. This CDR3 is CSARTLQGAGDNEQFF. CDR3 sequence (DNA): TGCAGTGCTCGAACCCTGCAGGGGGCGGGTGACAATGAGCAGTTCTTC.

This clonotype was counted between two and nine times. This rearrangement joins TRBV3-1 to TRBJ2-1, with TRBD2 as a possible D gene (6 bases). CDR1 and CDR2 from the germline V gene are LGHDT and YNNKEL (reference sequence). The CDR3 totals 18 residues. Trimming cost V 2 bases and J 7 bases, with 24 bases left between them. CDR3 residues: CASSQPSSAGLTGNEQFF. The CDR3 DNA sequence: TGTGCCAGCAGCCAACCTTCTAGCGCGGGGCTTACGGGAAATGAGCAGTTCTTC.

The chain carries TRBV9 and TRBJ2-2; 9 bases align to TRBD1. This CDR3 has 14 residues. The V gene's germline CDR1 is SGDLS and CDR2 YYNGEE. V trimming: 3 bases; J trimming: 5 bases; junction bases outside the gene matches: 2. CDR3 in amino acids: CASSGTGETGELFF. The CDR3 DNA is TGTGCCAGCAGCGGGACAGGGGAAACCGGGGAGCTGTTTTTT.

This clonotype was counted a few times. V and J are TRBV20-1 and TRBJ2-5; D gene unclear. V gave up 0 bases and J gave up 6 bases, with 8 bases separating them. The CDR3 sequence is 12 residues long. Germline CDR1 DFQATT, CDR2 SNEGSKA (reference sequence). The CDR3 nucleotides are TGCAGTGCTAGAGATGAAAGTAAGACCCAGTACTTC. Translated: CSARDESKTQYF.

This clonotype was counted between two and nine times. The rearrangement uses TRBV12-3 or TRBV12-4 and TRBJ2-5, with 9 bases fitting TRBD1. V shed 8 bases and J 1 base; nucleotides not matched to a gene: 5. The CDR3 runs 14 residues. In DNA form, the CDR3 reads TGTGCCAGCTCCCGACAGGGGGGCCAAGAGACCCAGTACTTC. It codes for CASSRQGGQETQYF.

This clonotype turned up a few times. The gene calls are TRBV5-1 and TRBJ2-3, with 11 bases identical to TRBD2. CDR3 length: 17 residues. The ends lost 3 bases at V and 6 bases at J; junction bases unmatched: 12. In germline, CDR1 is SGHRS, CDR2 YFSETQ. Here the CDR3 reads CASSWRDTSGRGDTQYF. The DNA of the CDR3 is TGCGCCAGCAGCTGGAGGGATACTAGCGGGAGAGGGGATACGCAGTATTTT.

The V call is TRBV7-9, the J call TRBJ2-4; D remains unclear. The germline CDR1 and CDR2 sequences are SEHNR and FQNEAQ (reference sequence). Trimming left V 6 bases short and J 0 bases short, with 12 bases between. The CDR3 covers 15 residues. The CDR3 sequence: CASSLTELAKNIQYF. Written as DNA, the CDR3 is TGTGCCAGCAGTTTAACAGAGTTAGCCAAAAACATTCAGTACTTC.

CDR3 bases: TGTGCCAGCAGCCCCCAATTAAATTCACCCCTCCACTTT. It yields the protein CASSPQLNSPLHF. The J gene is TRBJ1-6, the V gene TRBV27, with D uncertain. Germline V gene lookup returns CDR1 MNHEY and CDR2 SMNVEV (reference sequence). The CDR3 runs 13 residues. V lost 6 bases and J 7 bases, leaving 10 bases between the germline ends.

V gene TRBV7-2 combines with J gene TRBJ2-7; D is ambiguous. Deletions cut 0 bases from V and 6 bases from J, with 15 bases between. The length of the CDR3 is 15 residues. Per germline, CDR1 SGHTA and CDR2 FQGNSA. The chain's CDR3 is CASSLARLPEREQYF. CDR3 nucleotides: TGTGCCAGCAGCTTAGCGCGCCTCCCCGAACGCGAGCAGTACTTC.

The chain carries TRBV2 and TRBJ2-7; 10 bases line up with TRBD1. The CDR3 is 16 residues long. The germline CDR1 and CDR2 sequences are SNHLY and FYNNEI. With 6 bases clipped from V and 4 bases from J, the junction kept 12 bases outside the gene matches. CDR3 in amino acids: CASSERLPGQGYEQYF. The CDR3 nucleotides are TGTGCCAGCAGCGAAAGGCTCCCGGGACAGGGGTACGAGCAGTACTTC. Full variable domain (missing parts from reference TRBV2 and TRBJ2-7): EPEVTQTPSHQVTQMGQEVILRCVPISNHLYFYWYRQILGQKVEFLVSFYNNEISEKSEIFDDQFSVERPDGSNFTLKIRSTKLEDSAMYFCASSERLPGQGYEQYFGPGTRLTVT.

This clonotype was found a few times. V is TRBV5-6 and J is TRBJ2-5, with 9 bases identical to TRBD1. The CDR3 length is 15 residues. Germline-derived CDR1 and CDR2 are SGHDT and YYEEEE. V trimming: 0 bases; J trimming: 2 bases; junction bases outside the gene matches: 2. CDR3: CASSLDRGQQETQYF. The CDR3 DNA sequence: TGTGCCAGCAGCTTGGACAGGGGGCAGCAAGAGACCCAGTACTTC. Full variable domain (remainder filled in from reference TRBV5-6 and TRBJ2-5): DAGVTQSPTHLIKTRGQQVTLRCSPKSGHDTVSWYQQALGQGPQFIFQYYEEEERQRGNFPDRFSGHQFPNYSSELNVNALLLGDSALYLCASSLDRGQQETQYFGPGTRLLVL.

This clonotype has at least ten counts. In nucleotides, the CDR3 is TGCGCCAGCAGCCTGACCGGGACAGGGGTGCCCGGGGAGCTGTTTTTT. It specifies CASSLTGTGVPGELFF. The V and J genes are TRBV5-1 and TRBJ2-2; 10 bases match TRBD1. V shed 4 bases and J 6 bases; nucleotides not matched to a gene: 9. CDR1 SGHRS and CDR2 YFSETQ come from the germline V gene. The CDR3 is 16 amino acids.

This clonotype was observed a few times. The V call is TRBV29-1, the J call TRBJ2-1; perhaps TRBD2 as D (6 bases). The V and J ends lost 5 bases and 6 bases respectively, with 14 bases between them. CDR1 SQVTM and CDR2 ANQGSEA come from the germline V gene. CDR3 length: 13 residues. CDR3 amino acids: CSVPKLAINEQFF. The DNA of the CDR3 is TGCAGCGTTCCGAAACTAGCAATCAATGAGCAGTTCTTC.

This chain uses TRBV12-3 or TRBV12-4 with TRBJ1-6, with no clear D. The CDR3 is 13 residues long. Trimming shortened V by 5 bases and J by 11 bases, and 13 bases separated the two germline ends. In DNA, the CDR3 is TGTGCCAGCAGTGAACTACAGTCGGCACCCCTCCACTTT. Protein: CASSELQSAPLHF.

About this clonotype: A read error may explain this, as a much larger clone is one base away. V and J are TRBV4-2 and TRBJ2-1; TRBD2 agrees at 10 bases. The CDR3 runs 15 residues. The germline V gene encodes CDR1 LGHNA and CDR2 YNFKEQ. CDR3 protein: CSSSLRLAGSNEQFF. The CDR3, as DNA: TGTTCCAGCAGTCTCAGACTAGCGGGTAGCAATGAGCAGTTCTTC.

The genes are TRBV2 and TRBJ2-1; tentative D call: TRBD1 (5 bases). The length of the CDR3 is 13 residues. Germline V gene data show CDR1 as SNHLY and CDR2 as FYNNEI. Deletions cut 5 bases from V and 15 bases from J, with 20 bases between. The CDR3 sequence is CASSYQIQVGWFF. The CDR3 coding sequence is TGTGCCAGCAGTTACCAAATACAGGTGGGGTGGTTCTTC.

This clonotype occurred many times. This chain uses TRBV12-3 or TRBV12-4 with TRBJ2-7, with TRBD1 matching over 7 bases. V shed 3 bases, J shed 2 bases, and the junction held 7 bases outside the gene matches. This CDR3 spans 15 amino acids. The CDR3 is CASSLFWQGAYEQYF. The CDR3 coding sequence is TGTGCCAGCAGTTTGTTCTGGCAGGGGGCCTACGAGCAGTACTTC.

V gene TRBV5-6 combines with J gene TRBJ2-1, with 14 bases aligning to TRBD2. Germline V CDR1 and CDR2: SGHDT, YYEEEE. The CDR3 is 20 residues long. V gave up 3 bases and J gave up 10 bases; unmatched junction bases: 21. The CDR3 sequence: CASSWGLAGEDRDVVGEQFF. CDR3 coding DNA: TGTGCCAGCAGCTGGGGACTAGCGGGAGAAGATAGGGACGTGGTAGGAGAGCAGTTCTTC.

This chain joins TRBV7-9 and TRBJ2-3; D not resolved. The germline V and J ends were trimmed by 5 bases and 2 bases, with 11 bases remaining between them. This CDR3 spans 14 amino acids. Looked up from germline, CDR1 is SEHNR and CDR2 is FQNEAQ (reference sequence). The CDR3 is CASSPVQYTDTQYF. CDR3 DNA sequence: TGTGCCAGCAGCCCAGTTCAATACACAGATACGCAGTATTTT.

In this sample, this clonotype turned up a few times. The gene calls are TRBV11-1 and TRBJ2-1; the D gene is possibly TRBD2 (8 bases). With 5 bases removed from V and 5 bases from J, the gap between germline ends came to 16 bases. Germline V lookup: CDR1 SGHAT, CDR2 FQDESV (reference sequence). This CDR3 has 15 amino acids. In DNA, the CDR3 is TGTGCCAGCAGCCGGGGACAGCGGGGGAACAATGAGCAGTTCTTC. Its translation: CASSRGQRGNNEQFF.

The chain carries TRBV5-1 and TRBJ2-1; possibly TRBD2 for D (6 bases). The germline CDR1 and CDR2 sequences are SGHRS and YFSETQ. With 0 bases removed from V and 7 bases from J, the gap between germline ends came to 17 bases. This CDR3 comprises 16 residues. CDR3 bases: TGCGCCAGCAGCTTGGAGGGGCGGGGTCAAGGGAATGAGCAGTTCTTC. Protein product: CASSLEGRGQGNEQFF.

This clonotype has just a few counts. The chain is built from TRBV6-1 and TRBJ2-4, with 11 bases that match TRBD1. Germline V gives CDR1 MNHNS, CDR2 SASEGT. The J segment lost 1 base and the V segment lost 6 bases, leaving 11 bases of the junction unmatched. The CDR3 is made up of 18 amino acids. The CDR3 DNA reads TGTGCCAGCAGGCCCGGACAGGGGGCGGGGGGGGCCAAAAACATTCAGTACTTC. It encodes CASRPGQGAGGAKNIQYF.

The table lists this clonotype with many counts. This chain uses TRBV29-1 with TRBJ2-4; D is possibly TRBD1 (5 bases). The CDR3 is 14 residues long. Trimming took 6 bases from V and 5 from J, leaving 17 bases between them. In germline, CDR1 is SQVTM, CDR2 ANQGSEA. Here the CDR3 DNA reads TGCAGCGTCGCCGGATGGGGCGGCCAAAACATTCAGTACTTC. Residues: CSVAGWGGQNIQYF.